The 10 T cell receptor beta chains given below trace back to one sample, sequenced in a study of shared clonotypes between healthy human individuals. The protocol was immunoSEQ multiplex PCR, while the TCRdb copy is restricted to in-frame clones and leaves out a portion. The repertoire consists of around 990,000 clones, with roughly 80% occurring once and the leading ten covering 0.89%. Input material: memory CD4+ T cells from PBMCs. Subset defined: CD45RA-negative fraction. The receptors shown here come from a man between 18 and 35 years old in good health. Some clones in this sample may be carry-over from other donors' samples.

This chain joins TRBV29-1 and TRBJ1-1, with D maybe TRBD1 (6 bases). Trimming left V 3 bases short and J 3 bases short, with 20 bases between. This CDR3 comprises 16 residues. Germline values: CDR1 SQVTM, CDR2 ANQGSEA. CDR3 in amino acids: CSVDWGGAGLDTEAFF. CDR3 nucleotide sequence: TGCAGCGTTGATTGGGGGGGCGCGGGTTTGGACACTGAAGCTTTCTTT.

This sequence joins TRBV7-8 and TRBJ1-5; weak D call: TRBD1 (5 bases). The V gene's germline CDR1 is SGHVS and CDR2 FQNEAQ. V lost 5 bases, J lost 7 bases, and 18 bases lay in between. CDR3 length: 15 residues. In DNA, the CDR3 is TGTGCCAGCAGCCCGGGACCCTCACCAGGGCAGCCCCAGCATTTT. Its translation: CASSPGPSPGQPQHF.

This clone was observed a handful of times. Other DNA sequences of this sample code for an identical CDR3. The rearrangement links TRBV30 to TRBJ1-2; maybe TRBD1 (5 bases). CDR3 length equals 13 residues. Trimming left V 1 base short and J 4 bases short, with 10 bases between. Per germline, CDR1 GTSNPN and CDR2 SVGIG (reference sequence). The CDR3 coding sequence is TGTGCCTGGAGTGGGGGACTGGGCTATGGCTACACCTTC. It specifies CAWSGGLGYGYTF.

This clone was seen once. This chain joins TRBV19 and TRBJ1-1; no reliable D call. V was shortened by 10 bases and J by 0 bases, with 15 bases between the two germline ends. This CDR3 is built from 14 residues. Germline CDR1 and CDR2: LNHDA and SQIVND (reference sequence). Written as DNA, the CDR3 is TGTGCCACAAAGTTCTCGGGGTTGAACACTGAAGCTTTCTTT. This codes for CATKFSGLNTEAFF.

This clone was picked up one time. The genes are TRBV5-4 and TRBJ2-5, with D unclear. Germline CDR1 SGHNT, CDR2 YYREEE (reference sequence). The germline V and J ends were trimmed by 2 bases and 5 bases, with 10 bases remaining between them. This CDR3 has 13 amino acids. CDR3 nucleotides: TGTGCCAGCAGCTTTAAAGGTGCCGAGACCCAGTACTTC. The encoded protein is CASSFKGAETQYF. The full variable domain, completed using reference TRBV5-4 and TRBJ2-5, is ETGVTQSPTHLIKTRGQQVTLRCSSQSGHNTVSWYQQALGQGPQFIFQYYREEENGRGNFPPRFSGLQFPNYSSELNVNALELDDSALYLCASSFKGAETQYFGPGTRLLVL.

This chain connects TRBV6-5 to TRBJ2-7, with D possibly TRBD1 on 6 matching bases. This CDR3 has 14 amino acids. Trimming removed 6 bases at V and 4 bases at J, with 16 bases between. Germline V gene data show CDR1 as MNHEY and CDR2 as SVGAGI. CDR3 protein: CASRLSGHPYEQYF. In nucleotides, the CDR3 is TGTGCCAGCAGGCTTTCGGGACACCCATACGAGCAGTACTTC.

This sequence joins TRBV2 and TRBJ2-2; no clear D. The CDR3 is 12 amino acids. Germline V CDR1 and CDR2: SNHLY, FYNNEI. Trimming pared 4 bases from V and 4 bases from J, leaving 4 bases between. As DNA, the CDR3 is TGTGCCAGCAGTGTGACCACCGGGGAGCTGTTTTTT. This gives the protein CASSVTTGELFF.

This rearrangement joins TRBV29-1 to TRBJ2-6; no clear D gene. V lost 4 bases and J lost 0, with 16 bases in between. Germline CDR1 and CDR2: SQVTM and ANQGSEA. CDR3 length equals 17 residues. CDR3 coding DNA: TGCAGCGTTGTAGTGGCAGTGAGACCCTCTGGGGCCAACGTCCTGACTTTC. Translation: CSVVVAVRPSGANVLTF.

V usage is TRBV5-1 and J usage is TRBJ2-1, with 9 bases identical to TRBD2. Germline CDR1 and CDR2: SGHRS and YFSETQ. The CDR3 is 16 amino acids. The V gene end was trimmed by 6 bases and the J gene end by 10 bases; junction bases not matched to a gene: 17. The CDR3, as DNA: TGCGCCAGCACCAGGGGAGGAGTAGCGGGAGTTCTGGAGCAGTTCTTC. It encodes CASTRGGVAGVLEQFF.

A single count supports this clone. The sample contains more than one DNA sequence encoding this CDR3. The chain employs TRBV4-2 and TRBJ1-2; D remains ambiguous. Trimming pared 0 bases from V and 3 bases from J, leaving 11 bases between. CDR1 is LGHNA and CDR2 is YNFKEQ in the germline V gene. This CDR3 spans 15 amino acids. The CDR3 spells CASSQDRNSDYGYTF. In nucleotides, the CDR3 is TGTGCCAGCAGCCAAGATCGGAACTCGGACTATGGCTACACCTTC.